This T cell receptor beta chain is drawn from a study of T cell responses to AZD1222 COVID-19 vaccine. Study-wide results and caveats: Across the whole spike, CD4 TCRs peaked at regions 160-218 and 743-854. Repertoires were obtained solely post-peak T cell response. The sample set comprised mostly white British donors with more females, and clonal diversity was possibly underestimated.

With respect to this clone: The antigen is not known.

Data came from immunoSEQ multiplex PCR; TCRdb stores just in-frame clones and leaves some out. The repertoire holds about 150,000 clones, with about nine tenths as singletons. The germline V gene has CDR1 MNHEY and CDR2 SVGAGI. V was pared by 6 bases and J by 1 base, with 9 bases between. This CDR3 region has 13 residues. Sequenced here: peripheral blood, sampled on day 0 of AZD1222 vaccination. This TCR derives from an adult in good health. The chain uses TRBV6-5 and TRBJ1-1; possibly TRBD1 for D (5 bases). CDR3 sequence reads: CASRLGENTEAFF. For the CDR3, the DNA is TGTGCCAGCAGGCTGGGGGAGAACACTGAAGCTTTCTTT.